This T cell receptor beta chain was obtained from a study of T cell repertoires in cytomegalovirus infection. V was clipped by 4 bases and J by 0 bases, with 9 bases between them. CDR3 length: 15 residues. Looked up from germline, CDR1 is KGHDR and CDR2 is SFDVKD. The study's findings and limits: CMV carriers having the relevant HLA were flagged by cumulative public TCR beta family frequency. In two of eight donors, the top clonotype was HLA-C-restricted CMV-specific.

This clonotype was recorded a few times. Its antigen is still unknown. TCRdb redid the calling of the reads with MiXCR, one entry per CDR3 protein. The table includes under 300,000 distinct CDR3 sequences, less than 25% detected once. J is TRBJ1-5 and V is TRBV24-1; D remains unclear. The source was cultured PBMCs, collected from culture after CMV antigen stimulation. The origin of this receptor is a human donor in good health (CMV status not recorded). Some clones in this sample may be carry-over from other donors' samples. The CDR3 nucleotides read TGTGCCACCAGTGACCCCCGGGATAGCAATCAGCCCCAGCATTTT. Its translation is CATSDPRDSNQPQHF.